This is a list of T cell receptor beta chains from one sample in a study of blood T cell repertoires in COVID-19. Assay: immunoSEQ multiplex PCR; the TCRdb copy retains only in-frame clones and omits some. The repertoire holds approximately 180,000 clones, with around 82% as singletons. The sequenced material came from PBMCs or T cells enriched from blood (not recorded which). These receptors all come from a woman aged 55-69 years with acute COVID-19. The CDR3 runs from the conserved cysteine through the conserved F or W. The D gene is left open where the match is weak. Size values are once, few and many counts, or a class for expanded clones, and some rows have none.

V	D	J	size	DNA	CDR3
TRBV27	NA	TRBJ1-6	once	TGTGCCAGCAGTTTAGTTTTGTCGAGCTCCTATAATTCACCCCTCCACTTT	CASSLVLSSSYNSPLHF
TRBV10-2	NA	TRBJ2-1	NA	TGCGCCACGACCCGGGTCGTGCCAGATGAGCAGTTCTTC	CATTRVVPDEQFF
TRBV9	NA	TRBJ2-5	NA	TGTGCCAGCAGCGTACTGGGGCGGACCCAAGAGACCCAGTACTTC	CASSVLGRTQETQYF
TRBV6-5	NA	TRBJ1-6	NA	TGTGCCAGCACCCCGGGGGGCGGAGGAAGGAGTCCCCTCCACTTT	CASTPGGGGRSPLHF
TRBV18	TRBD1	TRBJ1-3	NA	TGTGCCAGCTCACCACCGGACAGGGAAAACACCATATATTTT	CASSPPDRENTIYF
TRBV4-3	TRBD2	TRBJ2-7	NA	TGCGCCAGCAGCCGATCCGCGGCGGGGGACTACGAGCAGTACTTC	CASSRSAAGDYEQYF
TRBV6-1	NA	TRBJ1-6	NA	TGTGCCAGCAGTGATAGGCAGGCTAATTCACCCCTCCACTTT	CASSDRQANSPLHF
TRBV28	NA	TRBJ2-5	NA	TGTGCCAGCAGCCGCCAGGGGGGCAATAAGATCCAGTACTTC	CASSRQGGNKIQYF
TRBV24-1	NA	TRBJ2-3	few	TGTGCCACCTCAGTAGGGGGACACACAGATACGCAGTATTTT	CATSVGGHTDTQYF
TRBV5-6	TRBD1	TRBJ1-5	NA	TGTGCCAGCAGTTATACAGGGGATCAGCCCCAGCATTTT	CASSYTGDQPQHF
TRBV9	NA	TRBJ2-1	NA	TGTGCCAGCAGCGTAGCACCTAGCGCCCACTCCTACAATGAGCAGTTCTTC	CASSVAPSAHSYNEQFF
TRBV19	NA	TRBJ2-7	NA	TGTGCCAGTAGTATTGGAGAGCACGAGCAGTACTTC	CASSIGEHEQYF
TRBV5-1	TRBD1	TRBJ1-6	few	TGCGCCAGCGCCCAGGGGGAGCATTCACCCCTCCACTTT	CASAQGEHSPLHF
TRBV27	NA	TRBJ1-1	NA	TGTGCCAGCAGTTTACTAGATCGGAACACTGAAGCTTTCTTT	CASSLLDRNTEAFF
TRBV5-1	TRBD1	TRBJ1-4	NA	TGCGCCAGCAGCCCGACAGGGGTTCAGGGTGCGCGTGAAAAACTGTTTTTT	CASSPTGVQGAREKLFF
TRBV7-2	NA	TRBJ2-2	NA	TGTGCCAGCAATAGGGGGAACACCGGGGAGCTGTTTTTT	CASNRGNTGELFF
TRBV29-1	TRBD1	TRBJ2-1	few	TGCAGCGTCAAAACAGGGGACGCGTCCTACAATGAGCAGTTCTTC	CSVKTGDASYNEQFF
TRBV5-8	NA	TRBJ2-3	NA	TGTGCCAGCAGCTCGCGGAGAAATCTTGGAGATACGCAGTATTTT	CASSSRRNLGDTQYF
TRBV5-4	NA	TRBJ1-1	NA	TGTGCCAGCACCTTACAGGGAGATGACACTGAAGCTTTCTTT	CASTLQGDDTEAFF
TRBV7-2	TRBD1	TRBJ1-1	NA	TGTGCCAGCAGCTTAACAGGGGCCGGGCAAAGGGAAGCTTTCTTT	CASSLTGAGQREAFF
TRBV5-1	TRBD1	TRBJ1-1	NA	TGCGCCAGCAGCTTGTCAGGGGGTGACACTGAAGCTTTCTTT	CASSLSGGDTEAFF
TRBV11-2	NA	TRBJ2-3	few	TGTGCCAGCAGCGCCCGTGAGCGTTTGAGCACATATACGCAGTATTTT	CASSARERLSTYTQYF
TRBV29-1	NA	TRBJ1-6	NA	TGCAGCGCGAGGGGCTCCTATAATTCACCCCTCCACTTT	CSARGSYNSPLHF
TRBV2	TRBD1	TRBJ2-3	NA	TGTGCCAGCGAGAGTTTCAATCGGGGACAGGGCCAGTATTTT	CASESFNRGQGQYF
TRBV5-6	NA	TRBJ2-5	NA	TGTGCCAGCAGCCGGGAAGTTCGGCCAGAGACCCAGTACTTC	CASSREVRPETQYF
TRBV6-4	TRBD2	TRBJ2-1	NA	TGTGCCAGCAGTGATAAGCGGGGGGGCCACAATGAGCAGTTCTTC	CASSDKRGGHNEQFF
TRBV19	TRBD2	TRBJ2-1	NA	TGTGCCAGTAGTATCAGGGCTAGCGGGAGGAACGATGAGCAGTTCTTC	CASSIRASGRNDEQFF
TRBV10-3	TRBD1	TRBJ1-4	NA	TGTGCCATCAGCCCCGCGGACAGGGTTAATGAAAAACTGTTTTTT	CAISPADRVNEKLFF
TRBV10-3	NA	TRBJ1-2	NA	TGTGCCATCAGTGATTCGGCAGGGAATGTCGGTGGCTACACCTTC	CAISDSAGNVGGYTF